Listed below are T cell receptor beta chains from one sample, sequenced in a study of beta chain features in type 1 diabetes. Assay used: immunoSEQ multiplex PCR; TCRdb lists only in-frame clones, some missing. This sample has more than 250,000 clones, with roughly 22% found just once. Sequencing input: naive CD4+ T cells from blood. The receptors were gathered from a woman aged 40-49 years with type 1 diabetes. The CDR3 runs from the conserved cysteine through the conserved F or W. A D gene is named only where the DNA matches it firmly. Rows may omit the clone size; those that give it use once, few, many or a size class.

TRBV9	few	TRBJ1-4	TRBD1	16	TGTGCCAGCAGTGTACTGTCGGGACAGGGGGCTGAAAAACTGTTTTTT	CASSVLSGQGAEKLFF
TRBV6-1	.	TRBJ2-1	TRBD2	16	TGTGCCAGCAGTGAAGCGTGGCGGGGGGGATACAATGAGCAGTTCTTC	CASSEAWRGGYNEQFF
TRBV5-1	few	TRBJ2-3	TRBD1	15	TGCGCCAGCAGCATAGACAGGGCTAGCACAGATACGCAGTATTTT	CASSIDRASTDTQYF
TRBV7-9	.	TRBJ2-1	TRBD2	16	TGTGCCAGCAGCTTAGGGTCGGGGGGGATCTACAATGAGCAGTTCTTC	CASSLGSGGIYNEQFF
TRBV7-8	.	TRBJ1-5	.	16	TGTGCCAGCAGTCGATGGTCCCCAGGGGATCATCAGCCCCAGCATTTT	CASSRWSPGDHQPQHF
TRBV5-4	.	TRBJ2-7	.	13	TGTGCCAGCAGCTTGGGTAGATCCTACGAGCAGTACTTC	CASSLGRSYEQYF
TRBV5-1	.	TRBJ1-2	.	14	TGCGCCAGCAGCTTTGACGAGGGTTTGGGAGGCTACACCTTC	CASSFDEGLGGYTF
TRBV7-3	.	TRBJ2-7	.	13	TGTGCCAGCAGCTTCCTGCCGCTAGGCGAGCAGTACTTC	CASSFLPLGEQYF
TRBV5-1	.	TRBJ1-1	TRBD1	12	TGCGCCAGCAGCATAGACAGGGGAGAAGCTTTCTTT	CASSIDRGEAFF
TRBV28	.	TRBJ2-7	TRBD1	15	TGTGCCAGCAGTCCCCCGGACAGGACCACCTACGAGCAGTACTTC	CASSPPDRTTYEQYF
TRBV29-1	once	TRBJ2-7	TRBD1	15	TGCAGCGTTGAAGGGCGGGGGACAGGGGTCGACGAGCAGTACTTC	CSVEGRGTGVDEQYF
TRBV7-9	few	TRBJ2-7	TRBD2	15	TGTGCCAGCAGCTTAGTTCTAGCGGATCCCTACGAGCAGTACTTC	CASSLVLADPYEQYF
TRBV9	few	TRBJ1-4	TRBD1	15	TGTGCCAGCAGCGTTACCGGGACAGGGGGTGAAAAACTGTTTTTT	CASSVTGTGGEKLFF
TRBV7-2	.	TRBJ2-2	.	15	TGTGCCAGCAGCTTTGGCAGGGGGAACACCGGGGAGCTGTTTTTT	CASSFGRGNTGELFF
TRBV6-6	few	TRBJ2-7	.	15	TGTGCCAGCAGTTATCGCCCAGGGAACGGTTACGAGCAGTACTTC	CASSYRPGNGYEQYF
TRBV7-2	.	TRBJ2-3	TRBD2	15	TGTGCCAGCAGCTTAGGGCGGGAGGTCACAGATACGCAGTATTTT	CASSLGREVTDTQYF
TRBV7-2	.	TRBJ1-5	.	14	TGTGCCAGCGGTGAGCAGGGAGGGAATCAGCCCCAGCATTTT	CASGEQGGNQPQHF
TRBV7-2	.	TRBJ2-7	TRBD2	16	TGTGCCAGCAGTCTCCGGGGAAGCGGGGGGCCCTACGAGCAGTACTTC	CASSLRGSGGPYEQYF
TRBV11-2	.	TRBJ1-5	.	15	TGTGCCAGCAGCAAAGGGGGTAACGGCAATCAGCCCCAGCATTTT	CASSKGGNGNQPQHF
TRBV29-1	few	TRBJ1-3	TRBD1	12	TGCAGCGTTGGGGACAGTGGAAACACCATATATTTT	CSVGDSGNTIYF
TRBV29-1	.	TRBJ2-2	TRBD1	12	TGCAGCGCCCGGACAGGACCCGGGGAGCTGTTTTTT	CSARTGPGELFF